A selection of T cell receptor beta chains follows, all from one sample in a study of T cells in Graves' hyperthyroidism and ophthalmopathy. Each CDR3 protein is one row after TCRdb ran MiXCR on the multiplex PCR reads. The sample yields about 590,000 distinct CDR3 sequences, approximately 14% seen once. What was sequenced was blood. These receptors came from a woman between 25 and 40 years old with Graves' hyperthyroidism. Both conserved end residues are part of each CDR3. A D gene is named only where the DNA matches it firmly. Not all rows give a size; the values are once, few, many and, for expanded clones, a class.

>14|.|TRBJ1-5|.|TRBV19
TGTGCCAGTAGTATGGGTACCGGGAATCAGCCCCAGCATTTT
CASSMGTGNQPQHF
>13|.|TRBJ1-6|.|TRBV7-3
TGTGCCAGCAGCTTAACGAGATATTCACCCCTCCACTTT
CASSLTRYSPLHF
>14|few|TRBJ2-4|.|TRBV7-9
TGTGCCAGCAGCCAGAGTACTATCAAAAACATTCAGTACTTC
CASSQSTIKNIQYF
>14|many|TRBJ1-1|.|TRBV5-6
TGTGCCAGCAGCTTGTACGCCGGTAACACTGAAGCTTTCTTT
CASSLYAGNTEAFF
>16|few|TRBJ2-5|TRBD1|TRBV30
TGTGCCTGGAGTCTCCCCTCGGGACAGGAAGGCGAGACCCAGTACTTC
CAWSLPSGQEGETQYF
>15|.|TRBJ2-7|TRBD1|TRBV6-5
TGTGCCAGCAGTTACCGAGTTGGGACAGGGTTTGAGCAGTACTTC
CASSYRVGTGFEQYF
>14|many|TRBJ2-1|.|TRBV28
TGTGCCAGCAACGGACGACGCTCCTACAATGAGCAGTTCTTC
CASNGRRSYNEQFF
>15|.|TRBJ1-2|TRBD1|TRBV5-1
TGCGCCAGCAGCTTGGGACAGGGGGCTCACTATGGCTACACCTTC
CASSLGQGAHYGYTF
>16|few|TRBJ1-6|TRBD1|TRBV5-6
TGTGCCAGCAGCCCCCAGTCCTGGACAGGGGGTTCACCCCTCCACTTT
CASSPQSWTGGSPLHF
>15|.|TRBJ1-2|.|TRBV18
TGTGCCAGCTCACCAAACGAGGGGCCGACGGGTGGCTACACCTTC
CASSPNEGPTGGYTF
>11|few|TRBJ1-3|.|TRBV29-1
TGCAGCGCCCTCGATGGAAACACCATATATTTT
CSALDGNTIYF
>13|.|TRBJ2-1|TRBD1|TRBV6-1
TGTGCTGCCGGGACAGGGGTTCTCAATGAGCAGTTCTTC
CAAGTGVLNEQFF
>15|many|TRBJ2-7|TRBD1|TRBV2
TGTGCCAGCAGGGGGACAGGGGGCTTGACCTACGAGCAGTACTTC
CASRGTGGLTYEQYF
>16|many|TRBJ2-2|.|TRBV28
TGTGCCAGCAGTTTAAGAGGCCAGGGTGGTACCGGGGAGCTGTTTTTT
CASSLRGQGGTGELFF
>17|.|TRBJ1-5|.|TRBV15
TGTGCCACCAGCAGTGCTGACTATACACAGTTCAATCAGCCCCAGCATTTT
CATSSADYTQFNQPQHF
>12|many|TRBJ2-7|.|TRBV28
TGTGCCAGCAGTTTATCCCTGGGCGAGCAGTACTTC
CASSLSLGEQYF
>15|.|TRBJ2-1|TRBD2|TRBV10-3
TGTGCCATCAGTGCGGGGGCGGGAGGGCTTTCTGAGCAGTTCTTC
CAISAGAGGLSEQFF
>17|.|TRBJ1-1|TRBD1|TRBV19
TGTGCCAGTAGAAGGGCCCGGGACAGAGTGATGAACACTGAAGCTTTCTTT
CASRRARDRVMNTEAFF
>14|.|TRBJ1-5|TRBD1|TRBV20-1
TGCAGTGCGGAAGGACAGGGCGAGAGTCAGCCCCAGCATTTT
CSAEGQGESQPQHF
>14|many|TRBJ2-1|.|TRBV3-1
TGTGCCAGCAGCCCAGCGGAGCTATACAATGAGCAGTTCTTC
CASSPAELYNEQFF
>15|.|TRBJ1-2|.|TRBV30
TGTGCCTGCCACAAAAGCCGGGCCCCATCGCATGGCTACACCTTC
CACHKSRAPSHGYTF
>16|few|TRBJ2-2|TRBD1|TRBV12-3/TRBV12-4
TGTGCCAGCAATTTCGAGGACAGGGCGAACACCGGGGAGCTGTTTTTT
CASNFEDRANTGELFF
>13|many|TRBJ2-7|.|TRBV7-2
TGTGCCAGCAGCTTAGGGGTGTTGTACGAGCAGTACTTC
CASSLGVLYEQYF
>17|many|TRBJ2-4|TRBD1|TRBV28
TGTGCCAGCAGTGTTTACAGGGGGCGGATAGCCAAAAACATTCAGTACTTC
CASSVYRGRIAKNIQYF
>18|few|TRBJ2-1|TRBD2|TRBV10-2
TGCGCCAGCAGTGACTCCGATCCTAGCGGGAGCTCCTACAATGAGCAGTTCTTC
CASSDSDPSGSSYNEQFF